The present entry profiles one TCR beta chain with its context. V was clipped by 3 bases and J by 6 bases; unmatched bases: 19. Per the germline V gene, CDR1 is SEHNR and CDR2 is FQNEAQ (reference sequence). The length of the CDR3 is 19 residues. The data derive from a study of T cell changes during pregnancy in multiple sclerosis. Using immunoSEQ multiplex PCR, the repertoire was profiled, and TCRdb retains in-frame clones only, with some absent. The sample contains over 60,000 clones, 91% of which appear only once. The receptor comes from a female donor in good health, enrolled as a control in a pregnancy study. The sequences come from peripheral blood, collected in the third trimester of pregnancy. The chain combines TRBV7-9 with TRBJ1-2, with TRBD1 matching 10 bases. CDR3 loop: CASSLDRMGQGSPMDGYTF. DNA of the CDR3: TGTGCCAGCAGCTTGGACCGAATGGGACAGGGGAGCCCAATGGATGGCTACACCTTC. Looking up the rest from reference TRBV7-9 and TRBJ1-2 gives the full variable domain: DTGVSQNPRHKITKRGQNVTFRCDPISEHNRLYWYRQTLGQGPEFLTYFQNEAQLEKSRLLSDRFSAERPKGSFSTLEIQRTEQGDSAMYLCASSLDRMGQGSPMDGYTFGSGTRLTVV.